At least ten counts were recorded for the clone carrying this TCR beta chain. No antigen is known for it. The sample belongs to a study of T cell repertoires in cytomegalovirus infection. Study-level information: CMV infection plus the matching HLA type was flagged by public TCR beta signatures.

One entry per CDR3 protein results from TCRdb running MiXCR on the reads. The table records a few hundred thousand distinct CDR3 sequences, over 15% of them present only once. Trimming removed 7 bases from V and 8 bases from J, with 9 bases in between. The CDR3 totals 11 residues. The germline gives CDR1 ENHRY, CDR2 SYGVKD. General study findings and limits: The study identified carriers of CMV plus the relevant HLA from cumulative public TCR beta family frequency. HLA-C-restricted TCR beta clonotypes specific for CMV led the ex vivo response.

The TCR originated in a human donor in good health (CMV status not recorded). Some clones in this sample may be carry-over from other donors' samples. This chain joins TRBV10-3 and TRBJ2-1; D unresolved. Sequences were obtained from CD8+ T cells from PBMCs. The CDR3 sequence: CAIKAGDEQFF. CDR3 nucleotide sequence: TGTGCCATCAAGGCCGGAGATGAGCAGTTCTTC.